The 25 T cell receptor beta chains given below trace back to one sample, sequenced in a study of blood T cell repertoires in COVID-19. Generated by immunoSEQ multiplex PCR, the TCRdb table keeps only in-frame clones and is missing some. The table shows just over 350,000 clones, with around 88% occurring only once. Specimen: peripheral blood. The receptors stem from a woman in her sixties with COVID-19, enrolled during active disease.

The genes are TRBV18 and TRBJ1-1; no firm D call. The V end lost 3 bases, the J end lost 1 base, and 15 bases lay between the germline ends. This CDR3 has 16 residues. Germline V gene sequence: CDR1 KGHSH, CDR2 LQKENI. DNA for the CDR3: TGTGCCAGCTCACCCTCGGTGTCGATTTCGAACACTGAAGCTTTCTTT. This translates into CASSPSVSISNTEAFF.

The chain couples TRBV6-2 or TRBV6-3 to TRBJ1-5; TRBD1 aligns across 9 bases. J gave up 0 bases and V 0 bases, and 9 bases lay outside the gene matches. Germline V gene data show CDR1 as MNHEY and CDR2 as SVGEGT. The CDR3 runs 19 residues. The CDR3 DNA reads TGTGCCAGCAGTTACTCTGGGGACAGGGCCACAAATAGCAATCAGCCCCAGCATTTT. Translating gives CASSYSGDRATNSNQPQHF.

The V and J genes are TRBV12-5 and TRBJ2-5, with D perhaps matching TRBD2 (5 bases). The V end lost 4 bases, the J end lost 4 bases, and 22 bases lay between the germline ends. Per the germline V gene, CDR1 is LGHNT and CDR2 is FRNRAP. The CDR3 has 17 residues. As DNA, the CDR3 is TGTGCTAGTGGTTCCCTAACACTGGCTACCGGAGGAGAGACCCAGTACTTC. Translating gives CASGSLTLATGGETQYF.

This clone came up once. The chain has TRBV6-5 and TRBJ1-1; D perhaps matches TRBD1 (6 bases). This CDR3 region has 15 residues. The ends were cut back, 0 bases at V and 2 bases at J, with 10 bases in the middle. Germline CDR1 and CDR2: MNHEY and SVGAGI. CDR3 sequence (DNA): TGTGCCAGCAGTTACTCGACAGGACGTAACACTGAAGCTTTCTTT. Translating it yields CASSYSTGRNTEAFF.

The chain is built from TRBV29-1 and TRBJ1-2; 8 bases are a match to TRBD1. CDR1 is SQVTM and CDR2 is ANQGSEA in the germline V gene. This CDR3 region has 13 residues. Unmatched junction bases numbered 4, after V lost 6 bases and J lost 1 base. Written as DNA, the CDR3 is TGCAGCGTCCGGACAGGGATTAACTATGGCTACACCTTC. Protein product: CSVRTGINYGYTF.

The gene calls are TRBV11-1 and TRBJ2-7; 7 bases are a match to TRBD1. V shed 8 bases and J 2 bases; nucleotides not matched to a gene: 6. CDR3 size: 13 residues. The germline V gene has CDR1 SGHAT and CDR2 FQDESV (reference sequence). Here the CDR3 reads CASRLQGAYEQYF. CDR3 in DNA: TGTGCCAGCCGACTGCAGGGGGCCTACGAGCAGTACTTC.

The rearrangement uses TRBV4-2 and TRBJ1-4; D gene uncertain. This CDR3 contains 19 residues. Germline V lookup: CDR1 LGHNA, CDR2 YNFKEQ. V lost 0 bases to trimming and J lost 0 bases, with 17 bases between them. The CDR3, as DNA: TGTGCCAGCAGCCAAGATCAGGCGGCGGCGACTACAACTAATGAAAAACTGTTTTTT. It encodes CASSQDQAAATTTNEKLFF.

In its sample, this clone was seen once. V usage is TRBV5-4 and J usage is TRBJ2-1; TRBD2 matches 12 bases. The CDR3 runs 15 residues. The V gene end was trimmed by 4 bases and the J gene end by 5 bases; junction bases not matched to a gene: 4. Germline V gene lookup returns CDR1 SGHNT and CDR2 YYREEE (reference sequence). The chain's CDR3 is CASSLTSGGHNEQFF. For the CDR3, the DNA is TGTGCCAGCAGCCTGACTAGCGGGGGCCACAATGAGCAGTTCTTC.

CDR3 residues: CASSQLMLNQPQHF. As DNA, the CDR3 is TGCGCCAGCAGCCAACTAATGCTTAATCAGCCCCAGCATTTT. J is TRBJ1-5 and V is TRBV4-1; no definite D call. The CDR3 is 14 amino acids. In germline, CDR1 is MGHRA, CDR2 YSYEKL. Trimming pared 2 bases from V and 4 bases from J, leaving 9 bases between.

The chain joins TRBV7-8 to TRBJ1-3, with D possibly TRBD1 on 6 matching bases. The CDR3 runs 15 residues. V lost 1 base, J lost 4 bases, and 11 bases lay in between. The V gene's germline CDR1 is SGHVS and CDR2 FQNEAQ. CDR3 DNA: TGTGCCAGCAGCTTAGGGGGGCGCAGGGGAAACACCATATATTTT. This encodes CASSLGGRRGNTIYF.

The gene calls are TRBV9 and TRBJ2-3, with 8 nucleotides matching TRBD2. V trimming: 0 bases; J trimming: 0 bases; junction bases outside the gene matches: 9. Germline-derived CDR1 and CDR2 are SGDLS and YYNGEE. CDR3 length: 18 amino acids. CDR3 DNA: TGTGCCAGCAGCGTAGACCCCAGCGGGGGCTCTAGCACAGATACGCAGTATTTT. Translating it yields CASSVDPSGGSSTDTQYF.

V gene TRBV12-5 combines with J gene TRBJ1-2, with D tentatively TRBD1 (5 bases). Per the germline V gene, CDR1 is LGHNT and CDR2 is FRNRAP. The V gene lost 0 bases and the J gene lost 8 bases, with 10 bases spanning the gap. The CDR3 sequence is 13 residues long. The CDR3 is CASGLVRGWGYTF. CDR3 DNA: TGTGCTAGTGGTTTGGTAAGGGGTTGGGGCTACACCTTC.

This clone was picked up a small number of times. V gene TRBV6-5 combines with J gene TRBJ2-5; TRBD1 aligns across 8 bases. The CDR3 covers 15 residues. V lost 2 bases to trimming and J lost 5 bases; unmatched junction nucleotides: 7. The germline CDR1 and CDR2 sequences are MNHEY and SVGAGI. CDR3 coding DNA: TGTGCCAGCAGTTACCACGTGACAGGGGCCGAGACCCAGTACTTC. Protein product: CASSYHVTGAETQYF.

The DNA for the CDR3 is TGTGCCAGCTCCCCCGACAGGTTGGATGGCTACACCTTC. It encodes CASSPDRLDGYTF. This sequence joins TRBV18 and TRBJ1-2; D possibly corresponds to TRBD1 (6 bases). V dropped 6 bases and J dropped 6 bases, with 14 bases sitting between them. Per germline, CDR1 KGHSH and CDR2 LQKENI. The CDR3 is 13 residues long.

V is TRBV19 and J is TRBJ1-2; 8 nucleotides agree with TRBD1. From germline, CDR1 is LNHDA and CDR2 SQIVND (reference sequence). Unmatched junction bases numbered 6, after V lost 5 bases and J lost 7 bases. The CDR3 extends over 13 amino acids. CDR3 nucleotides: TGTGCCAGTAGTCCGGACAGGGTCCCTGGCTACACCTTC. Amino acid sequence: CASSPDRVPGYTF.

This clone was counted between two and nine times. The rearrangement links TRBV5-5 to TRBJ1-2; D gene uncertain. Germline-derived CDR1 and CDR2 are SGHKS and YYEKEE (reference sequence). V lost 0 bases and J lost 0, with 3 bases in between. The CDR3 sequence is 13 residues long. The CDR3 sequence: CASSLGANYGYTF. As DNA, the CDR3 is TGTGCCAGCAGCTTGGGCGCTAACTATGGCTACACCTTC.

This chain's CDR3 is CASSFAGGQETQYF. CDR3 nucleotides: TGTGCCAGCAGTTTTGCCGGGGGACAAGAGACCCAGTACTTC. The V call is TRBV6-2 or TRBV6-3, the J call TRBJ2-5; possible D gene TRBD2, 6 bases. Germline CDR1 and CDR2: MNHEY and SVGEGT. Trimming shortened V by 4 bases and J by 2 bases, and 11 bases separated the two germline ends. This CDR3 comprises 14 residues.

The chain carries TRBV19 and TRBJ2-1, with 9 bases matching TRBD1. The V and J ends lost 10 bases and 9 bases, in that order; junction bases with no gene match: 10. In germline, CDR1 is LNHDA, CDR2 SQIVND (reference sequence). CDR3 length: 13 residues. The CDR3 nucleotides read TGTGCCACCGGACAGGGGTCGGGGGGTGAGCAGTTCTTC. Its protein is CATGQGSGGEQFF.

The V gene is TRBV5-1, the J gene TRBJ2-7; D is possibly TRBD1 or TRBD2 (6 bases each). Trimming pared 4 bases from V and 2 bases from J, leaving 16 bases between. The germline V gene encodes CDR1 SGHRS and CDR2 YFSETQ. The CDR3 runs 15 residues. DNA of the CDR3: TGCGCCAGCAGCCTGGGGGGCAGGGCCACCTACGAGCAGTACTTC. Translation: CASSLGGRATYEQYF.

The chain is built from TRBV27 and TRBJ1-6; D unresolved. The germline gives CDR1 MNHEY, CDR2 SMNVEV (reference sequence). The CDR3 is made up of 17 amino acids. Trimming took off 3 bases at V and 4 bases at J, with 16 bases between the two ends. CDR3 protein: CASSFGFDSRYNSPLHF. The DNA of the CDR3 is TGTGCCAGCAGTTTCGGGTTTGATTCCAGATATAATTCACCCCTCCACTTT.

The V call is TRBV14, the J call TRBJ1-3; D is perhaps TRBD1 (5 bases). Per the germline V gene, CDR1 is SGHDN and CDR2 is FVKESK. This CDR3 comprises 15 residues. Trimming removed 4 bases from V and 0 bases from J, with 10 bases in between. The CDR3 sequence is CASSRAGISGNTIYF. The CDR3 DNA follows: TGTGCCAGCAGCCGGGCAGGGATCTCTGGAAACACCATATATTTT.

CDR3 amino acids: CASSPWGGASKNIQYF. The CDR3, as DNA: TGTGCCAGCAGCCCGTGGGGGGGGGCGTCGAAAAACATTCAGTACTTC. The chain links TRBV4-2 to TRBJ2-4; maybe TRBD2 (7 bases). CDR3 size: 16 residues. Germline CDR1 and CDR2: LGHNA and YNFKEQ. V lost 4 bases and J lost 4, with 17 bases in between.

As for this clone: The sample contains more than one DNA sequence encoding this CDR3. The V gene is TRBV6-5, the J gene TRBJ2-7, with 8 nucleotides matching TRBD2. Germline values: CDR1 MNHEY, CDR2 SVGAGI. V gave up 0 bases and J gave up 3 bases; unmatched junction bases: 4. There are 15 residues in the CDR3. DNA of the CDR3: TGTGCCAGCAGTTACTCGGCGGGGGGATACTACGAGCAGTACTTC. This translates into CASSYSAGGYYEQYF.

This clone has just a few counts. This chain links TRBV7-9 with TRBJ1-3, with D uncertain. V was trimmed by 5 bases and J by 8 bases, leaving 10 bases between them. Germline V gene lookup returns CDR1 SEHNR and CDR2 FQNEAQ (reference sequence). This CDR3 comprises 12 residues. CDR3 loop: CASSPPADTIYF. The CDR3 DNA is TGTGCCAGCAGCCCCCCCGCGGACACCATATATTTT.

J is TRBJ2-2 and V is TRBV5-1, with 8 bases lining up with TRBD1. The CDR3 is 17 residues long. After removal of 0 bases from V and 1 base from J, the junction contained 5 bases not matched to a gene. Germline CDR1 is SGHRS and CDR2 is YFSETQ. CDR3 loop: CASSLGVGTGNTGELFF. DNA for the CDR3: TGCGCCAGCAGCTTGGGAGTGGGGACAGGGAACACCGGGGAGCTGTTTTTT. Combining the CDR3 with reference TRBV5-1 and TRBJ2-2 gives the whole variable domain KAGVTQTPRYLIKTRGQQVTLSCSPISGHRSVSWYQQTPGQGLQFLFEYFSETQRNKGNFPGRFSGRQFSNSRSEMNVSTLELGDSALYLCASSLGVGTGNTGELFFGEGSRLTVL.